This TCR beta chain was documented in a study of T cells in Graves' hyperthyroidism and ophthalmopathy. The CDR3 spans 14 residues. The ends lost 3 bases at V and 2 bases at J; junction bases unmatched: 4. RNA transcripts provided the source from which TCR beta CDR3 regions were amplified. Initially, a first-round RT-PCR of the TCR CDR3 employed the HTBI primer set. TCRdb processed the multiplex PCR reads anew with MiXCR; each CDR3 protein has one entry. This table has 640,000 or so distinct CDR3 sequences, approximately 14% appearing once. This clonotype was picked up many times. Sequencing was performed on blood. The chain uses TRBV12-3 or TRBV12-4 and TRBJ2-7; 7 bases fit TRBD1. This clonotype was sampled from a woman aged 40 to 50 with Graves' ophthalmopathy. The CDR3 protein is CASSFTGAPYEQYF. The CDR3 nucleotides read TGTGCCAGCAGTTTTACAGGGGCCCCCTACGAGCAGTACTTC.